These 23 T cell receptor beta chains came from one sample sequenced in a study of human T cells and chemical hapten exposure. Each CDR3 protein is one row after TCRdb ran MiXCR on the RACE reads. The sample records approximately 81,000 distinct CDR3 sequences, over 7% being singletons. Described time point: healthy volunteer bleed at 6 weeks. Unfractionated whole blood served as the source for total RNA extraction. The source material was whole blood. The receptors were sampled from a male donor in good health. Some clones in this sample may be carry-over from other donors' samples.

The chain couples TRBV5-4 to TRBJ2-3; D possibly matches TRBD1 or TRBD2 (6 bases each). The CDR3 extends over 13 amino acids. Germline CDR1 is SGHNT and CDR2 is YYREEE (reference sequence). Trimming stripped 3 bases from V and 5 bases from J, with 10 bases between. The DNA for the CDR3 is TGTGCCAGCAGCTGGGGGGCGGGAGATACGCAGTATTTT. This encodes CASSWGAGDTQYF.

This clonotype turned up a few times. This chain joins TRBV2 and TRBJ2-3; 9 bases are a match to TRBD2. The germline CDR1 and CDR2 sequences are SNHLY and FYNNEI. The CDR3 sequence is 17 residues long. V dropped 2 bases and J dropped 4; count of bases not matched to a gene: 10. The CDR3 spells CASSEPSGAMGADTQYF. In DNA, the CDR3 is TGTGCCAGCAGTGAACCTAGCGGGGCAATGGGCGCAGATACGCAGTATTTT.

The chain combines TRBV7-6 with TRBJ2-7; D might be TRBD1 (5 bases). CDR1 and CDR2 (germline): SGHVS, FNYEAQ. CDR3 size: 15 residues. The germline V and J ends were trimmed by 2 bases and 2 bases, with 13 bases remaining between them. DNA of the CDR3: TGTGCCAGCAGCTTATTCCAGGGCCATCCCTACGAGCAGTACTTC. It translates to CASSLFQGHPYEQYF.

A few counts support this clonotype. This chain uses TRBV6-5 with TRBJ2-5; D is unresolved. The length of the CDR3 is 13 residues. Per the germline V gene, CDR1 is MNHEY and CDR2 is SVGAGI. Trimming cost V 4 bases and J 0 bases, with 6 bases left between them. Written as DNA, the CDR3 is TGTGCCAGCAGTTTTGCGTACCAAGAGACCCAGTACTTC. Its protein product is CASSFAYQETQYF.

This clonotype has at least ten counts. The V gene is TRBV7-2, the J gene TRBJ1-5; no definite D call. The CDR3 has 13 amino acids. CDR1 and CDR2 (germline): SGHTA, FQGNSA. Trimming removed 4 bases at V and 0 bases at J, with 4 bases between. The CDR3 sequence: CASSSNSNQPQHF. The CDR3 DNA follows: TGTGCCAGCAGCTCCAATAGCAATCAGCCCCAGCATTTT.

This clonotype has a count of ten or more. The chain carries TRBV6-6 and TRBJ1-5; 10 nucleotides line up with TRBD1. Germline CDR1 MNHNY, CDR2 SVGAGI (reference sequence). Trimming cost V 6 bases and J 5 bases; bases outside gene matches: 4. This CDR3 spans 14 amino acids. CDR3 coding DNA: TGTGCCAGCAGCGGACAGGGGGGCGATCAGCCCCAGCATTTT. Protein product: CASSGQGGDQPQHF.

This clonotype was detected only a few times. The CDR3, as DNA: TGCGCCAGCAGCTCGACGACAGGACAAGAGACCCAGTACTTC. This gives the protein CASSSTTGQETQYF. The rearrangement uses TRBV5-1 and TRBJ2-5; TRBD1 is a possible D gene (6 bases). The V end lost 3 bases, the J end lost 2 bases, and 11 bases lay between the germline ends. This CDR3 region has 14 residues. The V gene's germline CDR1 is SGHRS and CDR2 YFSETQ.

The J gene is TRBJ2-2, the V gene TRBV2; 13 nucleotides align to TRBD2. Trimming took 10 bases from V and 5 from J; bases not matched to a gene: 4. The CDR3 has 14 amino acids. CDR1 SNHLY and CDR2 FYNNEI come from the germline V gene. CDR3: CAIRTSGRTGELFF. The CDR3 DNA follows: TGTGCCATCCGGACTAGCGGGAGAACCGGGGAGCTGTTTTTT.

The J gene is TRBJ1-3, the V gene TRBV7-8; maybe TRBD1 (5 bases). CDR1 and CDR2 from the germline V gene are SGHVS and FQNEAQ. V lost 5 bases, J lost 0 bases, and 26 bases lay in between. The CDR3 has 20 residues. CDR3 sequence: CASSPLGGGQNSISGNTIYF. CDR3 in DNA: TGTGCCAGCAGCCCTCTTGGGGGTGGGCAGAACTCTATCTCTGGAAACACCATATATTTT.

This clonotype was recorded a few times. The chain recombines TRBV6-4 with TRBJ2-3; 7 bases fit TRBD2. There are 16 residues in the CDR3. Per the germline V gene, CDR1 is MRHNA and CDR2 is SNTAGT. The V segment lost 3 bases and the J segment 2 bases; nucleotides outside the gene matches: 8. CDR3 sequence reads: CASSEVSGENTDTQYF. The CDR3 DNA reads TGTGCCAGCAGTGAGGTCAGCGGGGAAAACACAGATACGCAGTATTTT.

This clonotype has at least ten counts. The rearrangement uses TRBV20-1 and TRBJ1-5; 12 nucleotides line up with TRBD1. Trimming removed 3 bases from V and 7 bases from J; junction bases left unmatched: 7. CDR3 size: 15 residues. Germline V gene sequence: CDR1 DFQATT, CDR2 SNEGSKA (reference sequence). The CDR3 sequence is CSASGGQGAGQPQHF. CDR3 sequence (DNA): TGCAGTGCTAGTGGGGGACAGGGGGCCGGGCAGCCCCAGCATTTT.

This clonotype turned up a few times. The chain combines TRBV3-1 with TRBJ1-2; D ambiguous. Germline CDR1 and CDR2: LGHDT and YNNKEL (reference sequence). Trimming took 4 bases from V and 2 from J, leaving 11 bases between them. CDR3 size: 14 residues. The DNA of the CDR3 is TGTGCCAGCAGCCCTCGTCCAGAGAACTATGGCTACACCTTC. It specifies CASSPRPENYGYTF. Supplemented by reference TRBV3-1 and TRBJ1-2, the full variable domain reads DTAVSQTPKYLVTQMGNDKSIKCEQNLGHDTMYWYKQDSKKFLKIMFSYNNKELIINETVPNRFSPKSPDKAHLNLHINSLELGDSAVYFCASSPRPENYGYTFGSGTRLTVV.

This clonotype was detected only a few times. The chain couples TRBV20-1 to TRBJ1-4; 7 positions match TRBD1. With 1 base clipped from V and 7 bases from J, the junction kept 12 bases outside the gene matches. The CDR3 extends over 16 amino acids. In germline, CDR1 is DFQATT, CDR2 SNEGSKA (reference sequence). Here the CDR3 reads CSARAPSRDSGEKLFF. CDR3 DNA: TGCAGTGCTAGAGCCCCGTCTCGGGACAGCGGTGAAAAACTGTTTTTT.

This clonotype was recorded many times. This sequence joins TRBV5-1 and TRBJ2-5; D is undetermined. CDR1 and CDR2 from the germline V gene are SGHRS and YFSETQ. V was clipped by 1 base and J by 5 bases, with 3 bases between them. CDR3 size: 11 residues. The CDR3 spells CASSLRETQYF. The CDR3 nucleotides read TGCGCCAGCAGCTTGCGGGAGACCCAGTACTTC.

The chain is built from TRBV19 and TRBJ2-3; D possibly uses TRBD1 or TRBD2 (5 bases each). From germline, CDR1 is LNHDA and CDR2 SQIVND (reference sequence). The V end was cut by 3 bases, the J end by 0 bases, with 10 bases between. This CDR3 comprises 15 residues. Written as DNA, the CDR3 is TGTGCCAGTAGTATTGGGGACGTCAGCACAGATACGCAGTATTTT. It translates to CASSIGDVSTDTQYF.

At least ten counts were recorded for this clonotype. The chain combines TRBV3-1 with TRBJ2-2; D unclear. Germline V gene data show CDR1 as LGHDT and CDR2 as YNNKEL (reference sequence). The V end was cut by 1 base, the J end by 7 bases, with 13 bases between. This CDR3 has 15 amino acids. The CDR3 DNA sequence: TGTGCCAGCAGCCAAGTGGGCACGAGAGGCGGGGAGCTGTTTTTT. As protein: CASSQVGTRGGELFF.

This clonotype turned up a few times. The chain links TRBV7-7 to TRBJ2-3; the match to TRBD2 covers 9 bases. CDR1 and CDR2 (germline): SSHAT, FNYEAQ (reference sequence). The CDR3 is 15 residues long. J was trimmed by 4 bases and V by 5 bases; bases with no gene match: 7. The CDR3 is CASSPGTSSADTQYF. The CDR3 DNA reads TGTGCCAGCAGCCCAGGGACTAGCTCAGCAGATACGCAGTATTTT.

This clonotype was seen at least ten times. The rearrangement uses TRBV20-1 and TRBJ2-7, with 8 nucleotides matching TRBD1. The CDR3 loop spans 13 amino acids. Germline lookup yields CDR1 DFQATT and CDR2 SNEGSKA (reference sequence). With 5 bases clipped from V and 3 bases from J, the junction kept 6 bases outside the gene matches. The CDR3 sequence: CSARTGLNYEQYF. As DNA, the CDR3 is TGCAGTGCTCGGACAGGGTTAAACTACGAGCAGTACTTC.

The rearrangement links TRBV5-1 to TRBJ2-2; perhaps TRBD2 as D (6 bases). V was cut by 0 bases and J by 5 bases, with 14 bases left in between. Germline CDR1 is SGHRS and CDR2 is YFSETQ. The CDR3 is 16 amino acids. The CDR3 loop reads CASSLDAGTWTGELFF. CDR3 coding DNA: TGCGCCAGCAGCTTGGATGCAGGGACTTGGACCGGGGAGCTGTTTTTT.

This clonotype was seen at least ten times. V is TRBV20-1 and J is TRBJ2-1; 9 bases match TRBD2. Germline values: CDR1 DFQATT, CDR2 SNEGSKA (reference sequence). The CDR3 has 18 residues. Unmatched junction bases numbered 15, after V lost 4 bases and J lost 2 bases. The DNA for the CDR3 is TGCAGTGCTATTCATTCGGCGGGGCGGGAGGGTCCCTACAATGAGCAGTTCTTC. This encodes CSAIHSAGREGPYNEQFF.

The sample holds a few counts of this clonotype. The chain employs TRBV29-1 and TRBJ2-5; D remains unclear. The CDR3 is 12 residues long. Trimming removed 3 bases at V and 2 bases at J, with 7 bases between. Germline CDR1 and CDR2: SQVTM and ANQGSEA. The CDR3 region is CSVDRSQETQYF. As DNA, the CDR3 is TGCAGCGTTGACAGGAGTCAAGAGACCCAGTACTTC.

This clonotype was counted ten times or more. The chain couples TRBV12-3 or TRBV12-4 to TRBJ2-1; no firm D call. The CDR3 extends over 15 amino acids. Trimming took 3 bases from V and 5 from J, leaving 14 bases between them. CDR3 coding DNA: TGTGCCAGCAGTTTTTACCAGCTGTGGGACAATGAGCAGTTCTTC. Its protein product is CASSFYQLWDNEQFF.

Only a few counts were recorded for this clonotype. The rearrangement joins TRBV5-1 to TRBJ1-1, with D maybe TRBD1 (5 bases). V lost 4 bases and J 5 bases, leaving 12 bases between the germline ends. CDR3 size: 13 residues. Germline V gene sequence: CDR1 SGHRS, CDR2 YFSETQ. CDR3 sequence (DNA): TGCGCCAGCAGCGCCGCGCAGGGAACTGAAGCTTTCTTT. It yields the protein CASSAAQGTEAFF.